A selection of T cell receptor beta chains follows, all from one sample in a study of cytomegalovirus exposure and HLA in healthy donors. Here immunoSEQ multiplex PCR was the method, and the copy in TCRdb shows in-frame clones only, minus some. The repertoire holds 60,000 to 80,000 clones, with under 80% as singletons. The source material was PBMCs. The receptors were gathered from a woman aged 30 to 39 in good health and CMV-seronegative. The CDR3 runs from the conserved cysteine through the conserved F or W. D genes are given only for firm matches. Some rows mark clone size as missing; the rest say once, few, many or name a class of expanded clone.

J gene,D gene,V gene,clone size,CDR3 DNA,CDR3 protein
TRBJ2-7,TRBD2,TRBV6-1,.,TGTGCCAGCAGTGAAGCTGGGAGGGACGAGCAGTACTTC,CASSEAGRDEQYF
TRBJ1-2,.,TRBV19,.,TGTGCCAGTTGTAAAGCAGGGGCGGCATACGGCTACACCTTC,CASCKAGAAYGYTF
TRBJ2-2,TRBD2,TRBV4-3,few,TGCGCCAGCAGCCAAGATCAGTCCCGGGGACTAGCGGGAGGGGGCACCGGGGAGCTGTTTTTT,CASSQDQSRGLAGGGTGELFF
TRBJ1-1,.,TRBV11-2,.,TGTGCCAGCAGCTTAGGTCCCCATTTGAACACTGAAGCTTTCTTT,CASSLGPHLNTEAFF
TRBJ2-6,TRBD1,TRBV28,.,TGTGCCAGCAGCGACCGGGACAGGGGGCCGTCTGGGGCCAACGTCCTGACTTTC,CASSDRDRGPSGANVLTF
TRBJ2-7,TRBD2,TRBV27,.,TGTGCCAGCAGTTTAATGGCGGGAGGGGGCGAGCAGTACTTC,CASSLMAGGGEQYF
TRBJ2-5,.,TRBV6-4,.,TGTGCCAGTAGAGGGGGGACCCAGTACTTC,CASRGGTQYF
TRBJ1-5,.,TRBV6-1,.,TGTGCCAGCAGCCCGGAGAGGGCAGGTCAGCCCCAGCATTTT,CASSPERAGQPQHF
TRBJ1-5,.,TRBV15,.,TGTGCCACCAGCAGGGGGGGAGGGAACGGCCAGCCCCAGCATTTT,CATSRGGGNGQPQHF
TRBJ1-6,.,TRBV2,.,TGTGCCAGCATTCCGGACAGCTCCTATAATTCACCCCTCCACTTT,CASIPDSSYNSPLHF
TRBJ2-2,.,TRBV5-1,.,TGCGCCAGCAGCTCGCCGGGACATATCGTCGGGGAGCTGTTTTTT,CASSSPGHIVGELFF
TRBJ1-3,TRBD1,TRBV7-9,.,TGTGCCAGCAGCTCCCCAGGGGGCTCTGGAAACACCATATATTTT,CASSSPGGSGNTIYF
TRBJ2-1,.,TRBV7-8,.,TGTGCCAGCAGTCCTGACGGAGCACTAAATGAGCAGTTCTTC,CASSPDGALNEQFF
TRBJ1-3,.,TRBV4-1,few,TGCGCCAGCAGTCCCGACAGAGGAAACACCATATATTTT,CASSPDRGNTIYF
TRBJ2-6,.,TRBV6-5,few,TGTGCCAGCAGCAAATTCTCTGGGGCCAACGTCCTGACTTTC,CASSKFSGANVLTF
TRBJ2-5,.,TRBV7-9,.,TGTGCCAGCAGCTTAGCCGTACAAGAGACCCAGTACTTC,CASSLAVQETQYF
TRBJ2-6,TRBD2,TRBV2,.,TGTGCCAGCAGAGGAGCGGGACCGCGGTCCATTTCTGGGGCCAACGTCCTGACTTTC,CASRGAGPRSISGANVLTF
TRBJ2-2,.,TRBV10-3,.,TGTGCCATCAGTGAGTCCCCCCGGACCGGGGAGCTGTTTTTT,CAISESPRTGELFF
TRBJ1-1,.,TRBV4-1,few,TGCGCCAGCAGTTACGACCCAGGGTTGAACACTGAAGCTTTCTTT,CASSYDPGLNTEAFF
TRBJ1-2,TRBD1,TRBV18,few,TGTGCCAGCTCACCTCGGGACCGGGACAGGGGTGGCTACACCTTC,CASSPRDRDRGGYTF
TRBJ2-7,TRBD1,TRBV19,.,TGTGCCAGTAGTGCGGGACAGGGGATTCAGTACGAGCAGTACTTC,CASSAGQGIQYEQYF
TRBJ2-7,TRBD2,TRBV6-5,once,TGTGCCAGTCTCTCGGGACTAGCGGGAGACGAGCAGTACTTC,CASLSGLAGDEQYF
TRBJ2-2,.,TRBV4-1,.,TGCGCCAGCAGCCAAAGGGAGTTCGCGAACACCGGGGAGCTGTTTTTT,CASSQREFANTGELFF
TRBJ1-6,.,TRBV28,.,TGTGCCAGCAGTTCCCCGGGGACTTATAATTCACCCCTCCACTTT,CASSSPGTYNSPLHF
TRBJ2-7,TRBD1,TRBV7-2,.,TGTGCCAGCAGCTCGACCTCTACAGGGGTCCACGAGCAGTACTTC,CASSSTSTGVHEQYF
TRBJ2-2,TRBD1,TRBV23-1,.,TGCGCCAGCCACCAACAGGGGCTTGGCACCGGGGAGCTGTTTTTT,CASHQQGLGTGELFF
TRBJ2-2,TRBD1,TRBV6-1,once,TGTGCCAGCAGTGCCGTGAGGACAGGGGCGAGCACCGGGGAGCTGTTTTTT,CASSAVRTGASTGELFF
TRBJ2-7,TRBD2,TRBV6-1,.,TGTGCCAGCAAACTAGCGGGAGGGCCCTGCGAGCAGTACTTC,CASKLAGGPCEQYF
TRBJ2-7,TRBD1,TRBV27,few,TGTGCCAGCAGCATAGGACAGGGTACGTACGAGCAGTACTTC,CASSIGQGTYEQYF
TRBJ2-5,.,TRBV28,once,TGTGCCAGCAGTAGGGTAGGGGAGGAAGAGACCCAGTACTTC,CASSRVGEEETQYF
TRBJ2-1,TRBD2,TRBV6-1,few,TGTGCCCTAAGCGGGAGGGCGTTCAATGAGCAGTTCTTC,CALSGRAFNEQFF
TRBJ2-3,.,TRBV10-1,few,TGCGCCAGCAGCTCCAGGGGCACAGATACGCAGTATTTT,CASSSRGTDTQYF
TRBJ2-7,TRBD2,TRBV19,once,TGTGCCAGTAGTGAGACTAGCGGGCCGACTCCCTACGAGCAGTACTTC,CASSETSGPTPYEQYF
TRBJ1-5,.,TRBV4-3,.,TGCGCCAGCAGCCAAGTCTATCCCCCAGGGGTTAATCGGCCCCAGCATTTT,CASSQVYPPGVNRPQHF
TRBJ1-4,.,TRBV29-1,.,TGCAGCGTTGTGGGGGGAGGTGAAAAACTGTTTTTT,CSVVGGGEKLFF
TRBJ1-2,.,TRBV6-5,.,TGTGCCAGCAGTTACGGGCTCGGACAGCCCTATGGCTACACCTTC,CASSYGLGQPYGYTF
TRBJ2-1,.,TRBV6-1,.,TGTGCCAGCAGTTTAACAGGTATTGAGCAGTTCTTC,CASSLTGIEQFF
TRBJ2-5,.,TRBV29-1,.,TGCAGCGTGACCGAGGTGGGACAAGAGACTCAGTACTTC,CSVTEVGQETQYF
TRBJ1-1,TRBD1,TRBV6-1,.,TGTGCCAGCAGGAGGGACAGGGGAAACACTGAAGCTTTCTTT,CASRRDRGNTEAFF
TRBJ2-2,.,TRBV25-1,.,TGTGCCAGCAGTTTATACACCGGGGAGCTGTTTTTT,CASSLYTGELFF
TRBJ2-1,TRBD1,TRBV28,.,TGTGCCGTTTCCGGGACAGGGACATACAATGAGCAGTTCTTC,CAVSGTGTYNEQFF
TRBJ2-1,TRBD2,TRBV5-1,.,TGCGCCAGCAGCTTGGGGACTAGCGGGAGGGCGAATGAGCAGTTCTTC,CASSLGTSGRANEQFF
TRBJ2-1,TRBD2,TRBV7-9,few,TGTGCCAGCAGCTTAATAACCCTAGCGGACAATGAGCAGTTCTTC,CASSLITLADNEQFF
TRBJ1-5,.,TRBV30,.,TGTGCCTGGAGCGGGGGGGCCTCTCAGCCCCAGCATTTT,CAWSGGASQPQHF
TRBJ2-4,TRBD2,TRBV7-2,.,TGTGCCAGCAGCTTAGTACGCGGGAGGAAAAACATTCAGTACTTC,CASSLVRGRKNIQYF
TRBJ2-5,TRBD2,TRBV7-9,.,TGTTCCAGCAGCTTGGGACTAGCGGAAGAGACCCAGTACTTC,CSSSLGLAEETQYF
TRBJ2-7,.,TRBV27,.,TGTGCCAGCAGGGTAGGGGGAAGGTACGAGCAGTACTTC,CASRVGGRYEQYF
TRBJ2-2,.,TRBV5-4,.,TGTGCCAGCAGCTTGGTTGGAGGCGGGGAGCTGTTTTTT,CASSLVGGGELFF
TRBJ2-7,TRBD2,TRBV5-1,.,TGCGCCAGCAGCTTTGACGGGAGGGACGAGCAGTACTTC,CASSFDGRDEQYF
TRBJ1-4,.,TRBV5-1,.,TGCGCCAGCAGCTTGGAAGACATGGATGAAAAACTGTTTTTT,CASSLEDMDEKLFF
TRBJ1-1,TRBD1,TRBV4-1,.,TGCGCCAGCAGCCAAGCTCGAGGACAGGAGAGTGAAGCTTTCTTT,CASSQARGQESEAFF
TRBJ2-5,TRBD2,TRBV2,.,TGTGCCAGCAGTGAACAGCGGGGAGAGACCCAGTACTTC,CASSEQRGETQYF
TRBJ1-5,.,TRBV18,.,TGTGCCAGCTCACCATCACAGATTAGCAATCAGCCCCAGCATTTT,CASSPSQISNQPQHF
TRBJ1-1,.,TRBV13,.,TGTGCCAGCAGCCGACAGGCCACGAACACTGAAGCTTTCTTT,CASSRQATNTEAFF